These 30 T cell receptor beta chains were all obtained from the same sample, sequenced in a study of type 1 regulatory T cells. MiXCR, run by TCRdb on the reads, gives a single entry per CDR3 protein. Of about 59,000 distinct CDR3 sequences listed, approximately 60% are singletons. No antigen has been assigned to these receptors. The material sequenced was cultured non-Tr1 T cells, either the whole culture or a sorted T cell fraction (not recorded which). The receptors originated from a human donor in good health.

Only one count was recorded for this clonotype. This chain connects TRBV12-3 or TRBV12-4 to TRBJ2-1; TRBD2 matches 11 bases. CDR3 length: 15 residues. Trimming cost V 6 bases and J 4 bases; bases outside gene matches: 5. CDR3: CASSRLAGQYNEQFF. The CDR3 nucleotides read TGTGCCAGCAGCCGACTAGCGGGGCAGTACAATGAGCAGTTCTTC.

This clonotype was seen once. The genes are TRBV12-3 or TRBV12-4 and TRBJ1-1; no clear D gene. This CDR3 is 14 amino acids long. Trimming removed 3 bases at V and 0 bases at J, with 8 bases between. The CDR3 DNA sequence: TGTGCCAGCAGTTTGGGTGTCATGAACACTGAAGCTTTCTTT. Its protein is CASSLGVMNTEAFF.

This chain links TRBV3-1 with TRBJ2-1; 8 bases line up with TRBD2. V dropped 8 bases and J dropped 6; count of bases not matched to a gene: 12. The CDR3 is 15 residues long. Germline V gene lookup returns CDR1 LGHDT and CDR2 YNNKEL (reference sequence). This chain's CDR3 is CASRPGRAPGNEQFF. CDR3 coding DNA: TGTGCCAGCCGGCCCGGGAGGGCCCCGGGCAATGAGCAGTTCTTC.

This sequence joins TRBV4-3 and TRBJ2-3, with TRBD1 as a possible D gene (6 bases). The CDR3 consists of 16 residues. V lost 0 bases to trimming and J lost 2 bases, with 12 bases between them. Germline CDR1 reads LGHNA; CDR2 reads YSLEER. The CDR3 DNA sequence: TGCGCCAGCAGCCAAGATCTGGGGGCAGACACAGATACGCAGTATTTT. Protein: CASSQDLGADTDTQYF.

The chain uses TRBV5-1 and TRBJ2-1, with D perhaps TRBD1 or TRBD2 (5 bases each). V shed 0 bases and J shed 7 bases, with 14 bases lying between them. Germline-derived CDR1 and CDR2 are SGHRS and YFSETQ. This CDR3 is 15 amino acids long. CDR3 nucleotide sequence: TGCGCCAGCAGCTTGGTGGGACCCCTGGTGAATGAGCAGTTCTTC. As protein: CASSLVGPLVNEQFF.

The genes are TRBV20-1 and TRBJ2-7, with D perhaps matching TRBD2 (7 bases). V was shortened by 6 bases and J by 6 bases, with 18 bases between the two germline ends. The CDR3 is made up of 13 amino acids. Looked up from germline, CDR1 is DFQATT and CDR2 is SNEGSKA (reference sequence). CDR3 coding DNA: TGCAGTGCGGGGGGCGGGAGAGTTCTCGAGCAGTACTTC. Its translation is CSAGGGRVLEQYF.

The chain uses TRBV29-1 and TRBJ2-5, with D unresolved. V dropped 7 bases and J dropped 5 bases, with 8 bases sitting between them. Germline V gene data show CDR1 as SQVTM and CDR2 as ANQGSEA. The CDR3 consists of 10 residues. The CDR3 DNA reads TGCAGCGCCCTTGGGGAGACCCAGTACTTC. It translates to CSALGETQYF.

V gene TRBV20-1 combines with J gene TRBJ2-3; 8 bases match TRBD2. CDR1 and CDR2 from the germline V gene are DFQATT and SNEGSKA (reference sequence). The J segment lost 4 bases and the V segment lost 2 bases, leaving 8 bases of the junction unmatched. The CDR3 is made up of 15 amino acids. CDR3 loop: CSARLEAGAADTQYF. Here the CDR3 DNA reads TGCAGTGCTAGATTAGAAGCGGGAGCAGCAGATACGCAGTATTTT.

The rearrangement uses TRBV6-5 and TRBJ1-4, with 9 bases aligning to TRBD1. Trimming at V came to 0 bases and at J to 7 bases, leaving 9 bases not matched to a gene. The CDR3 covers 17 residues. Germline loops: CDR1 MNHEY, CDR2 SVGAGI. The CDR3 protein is CASSYSVFTGGVEKLFF. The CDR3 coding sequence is TGTGCCAGCAGTTACTCGGTTTTCACAGGGGGCGTTGAAAAACTGTTTTTT.

In DNA, the CDR3 is TGTGCCAGCAGCTTTTCTAGCTCCTATAATTCACCCCTCCACTTT. It encodes CASSFSSSYNSPLHF. This chain uses TRBV7-2 with TRBJ1-6; D is uncertain. Per germline, CDR1 SGHTA and CDR2 FQGNSA. The germline V and J ends were trimmed by 3 bases and 0 bases, with 6 bases remaining between them. The CDR3 is 15 amino acids.

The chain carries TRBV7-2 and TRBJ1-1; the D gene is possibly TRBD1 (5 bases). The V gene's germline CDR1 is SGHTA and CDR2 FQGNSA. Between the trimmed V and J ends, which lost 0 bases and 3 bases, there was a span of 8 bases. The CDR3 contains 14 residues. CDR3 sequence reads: CASSLADIYTEAFF. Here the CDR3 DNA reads TGTGCCAGCAGCTTAGCGGACATATACACTGAAGCTTTCTTT.

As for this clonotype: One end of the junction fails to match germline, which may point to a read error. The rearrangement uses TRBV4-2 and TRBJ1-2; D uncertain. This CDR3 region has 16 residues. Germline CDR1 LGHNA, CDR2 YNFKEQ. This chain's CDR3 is CASSKEPLGRGSVYTF. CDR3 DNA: TGTGCCAGCAGCAAAGAACCTCTTGGACGAGGTAGTGTTTACACCTTC.

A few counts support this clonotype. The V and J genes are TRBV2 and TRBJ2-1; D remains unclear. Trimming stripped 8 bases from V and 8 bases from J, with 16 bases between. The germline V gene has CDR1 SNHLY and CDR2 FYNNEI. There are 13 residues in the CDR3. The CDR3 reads CASSVQGTDEQFF. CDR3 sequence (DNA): TGTGCCAGCTCGGTACAAGGAACTGATGAGCAGTTCTTC.

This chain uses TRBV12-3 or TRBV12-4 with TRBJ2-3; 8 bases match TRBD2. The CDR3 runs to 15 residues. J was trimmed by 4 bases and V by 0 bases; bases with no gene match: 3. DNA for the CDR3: TGTGCCAGCAGTTTAGCGGCGGGAGGAGCAGATACGCAGTATTTT. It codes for CASSLAAGGADTQYF.

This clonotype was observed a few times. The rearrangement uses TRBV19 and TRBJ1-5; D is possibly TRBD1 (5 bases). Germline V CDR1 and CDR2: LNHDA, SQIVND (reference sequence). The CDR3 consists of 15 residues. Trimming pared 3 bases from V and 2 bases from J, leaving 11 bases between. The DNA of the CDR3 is TGTGCCAGTAGTATTTCGGGGGGTGGCAATCAGCCCCAGCATTTT. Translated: CASSISGGGNQPQHF.

CDR3 sequence: CASSLGTLAGAYNEQFF. The CDR3 DNA is TGCGCCAGCAGCTTGGGGACCCTAGCGGGGGCCTACAATGAGCAGTTCTTC. The chain recombines TRBV5-1 with TRBJ2-1; 10 bases are a match to TRBD2. Germline CDR1 is SGHRS and CDR2 is YFSETQ. The CDR3 extends over 17 amino acids. Trimming removed 0 bases from V and 2 bases from J; junction bases left unmatched: 5.

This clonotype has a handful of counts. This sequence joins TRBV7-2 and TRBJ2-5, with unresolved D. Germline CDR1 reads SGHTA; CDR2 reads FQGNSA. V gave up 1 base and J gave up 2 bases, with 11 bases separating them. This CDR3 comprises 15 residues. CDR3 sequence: CASSLGIGGQETQYF. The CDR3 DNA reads TGTGCCAGCAGCTTAGGCATTGGCGGACAAGAGACCCAGTACTTC.

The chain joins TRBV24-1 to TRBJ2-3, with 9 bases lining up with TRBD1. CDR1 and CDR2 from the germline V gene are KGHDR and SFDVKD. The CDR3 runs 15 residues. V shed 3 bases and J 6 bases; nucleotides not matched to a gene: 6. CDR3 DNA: TGTGCCACCAGTGATCCGGGACAGGGTACGGATACGCAGTATTTT. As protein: CATSDPGQGTDTQYF.

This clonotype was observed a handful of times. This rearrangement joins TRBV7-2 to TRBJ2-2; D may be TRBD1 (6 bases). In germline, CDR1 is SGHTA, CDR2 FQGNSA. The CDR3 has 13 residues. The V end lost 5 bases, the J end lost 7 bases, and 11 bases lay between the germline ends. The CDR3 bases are TGTGCCAGCAGCGCAGGGGTTCACGGGGAGCTGTTTTTT. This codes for CASSAGVHGELFF.

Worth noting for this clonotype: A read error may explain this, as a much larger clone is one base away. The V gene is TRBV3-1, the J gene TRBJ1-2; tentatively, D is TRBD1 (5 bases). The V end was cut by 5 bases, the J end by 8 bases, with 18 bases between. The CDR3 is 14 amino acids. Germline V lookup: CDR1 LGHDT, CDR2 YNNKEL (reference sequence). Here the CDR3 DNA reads TGTGCCAGCAGCTATAACGGCAGGGTGGGGGGCTACACCTTC. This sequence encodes CASSYNGRVGGYTF.

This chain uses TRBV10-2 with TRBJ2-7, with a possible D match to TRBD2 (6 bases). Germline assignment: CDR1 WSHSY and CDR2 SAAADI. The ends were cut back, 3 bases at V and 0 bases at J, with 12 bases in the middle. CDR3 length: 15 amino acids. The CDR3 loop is CASSEASVSSYEQYF. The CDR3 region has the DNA TGCGCCAGCAGTGAAGCTAGCGTTAGCTCCTACGAGCAGTACTTC.

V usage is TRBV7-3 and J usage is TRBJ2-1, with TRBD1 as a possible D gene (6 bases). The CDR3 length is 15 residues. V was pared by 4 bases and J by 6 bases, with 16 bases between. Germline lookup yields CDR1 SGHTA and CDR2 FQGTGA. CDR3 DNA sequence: TGTGCCAGCAGCTACCAGACAGGAGGTGCCAATGAGCAGTTCTTC. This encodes CASSYQTGGANEQFF.

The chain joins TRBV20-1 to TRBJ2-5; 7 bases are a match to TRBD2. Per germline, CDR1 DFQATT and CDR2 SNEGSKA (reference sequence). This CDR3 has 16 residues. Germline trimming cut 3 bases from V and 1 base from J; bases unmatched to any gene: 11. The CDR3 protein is CSARGGSGTSQETQYF. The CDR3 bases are TGCAGTGCTAGGGGGGGGAGCGGGACTTCCCAAGAGACCCAGTACTTC.

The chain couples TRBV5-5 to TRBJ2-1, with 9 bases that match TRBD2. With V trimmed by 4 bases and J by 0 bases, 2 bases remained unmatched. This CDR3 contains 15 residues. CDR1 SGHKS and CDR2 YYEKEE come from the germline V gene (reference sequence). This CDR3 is CASSPSGISYNEQFF. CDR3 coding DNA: TGTGCCAGCAGCCCTAGCGGGATCTCCTACAATGAGCAGTTCTTC. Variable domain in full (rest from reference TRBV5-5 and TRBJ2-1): DAGVTQSPTHLIKTRGQQVTLRCSPISGHKSVSWYQQVLGQGPQFIFQYYEKEERGRGNFPDRFSARQFPNYSSELNVNALLLGDSALYLCASSPSGISYNEQFFGPGTRLTVL.

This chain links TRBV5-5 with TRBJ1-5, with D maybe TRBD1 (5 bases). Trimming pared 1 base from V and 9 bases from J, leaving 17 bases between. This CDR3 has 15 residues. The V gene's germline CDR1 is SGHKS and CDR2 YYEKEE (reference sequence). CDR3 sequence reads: CASSLSGSASAPQHF. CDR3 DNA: TGTGCCAGCAGCTTGTCAGGGTCGGCCTCGGCGCCCCAGCATTTT.

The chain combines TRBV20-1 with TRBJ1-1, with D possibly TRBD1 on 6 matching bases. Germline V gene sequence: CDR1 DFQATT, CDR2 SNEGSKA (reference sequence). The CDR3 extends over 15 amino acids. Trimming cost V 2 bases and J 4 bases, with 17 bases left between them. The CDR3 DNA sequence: TGCAGTGCTAGATCCAAGGTACAGGGAGGCACTGAAGCTTTCTTT. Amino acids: CSARSKVQGGTEAFF.

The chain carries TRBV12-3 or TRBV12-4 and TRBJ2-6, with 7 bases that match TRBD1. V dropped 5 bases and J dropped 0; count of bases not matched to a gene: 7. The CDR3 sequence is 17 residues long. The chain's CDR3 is CASSRQGRSSGANVLTF. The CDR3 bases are TGTGCCAGCAGTCGACAGGGACGAAGCTCTGGGGCCAACGTCCTGACTTTC.

DNA of the CDR3: TGTGCCATCACCAGGGACAGAGATAATTCACCCCTCCACTTT. This translates into CAITRDRDNSPLHF. The rearrangement uses TRBV10-3 and TRBJ1-6; 7 nucleotides agree with TRBD1. The length of the CDR3 is 14 residues. The ends lost 7 bases at V and 5 bases at J; junction bases unmatched: 5. The germline gives CDR1 ENHRY, CDR2 SYGVKD.

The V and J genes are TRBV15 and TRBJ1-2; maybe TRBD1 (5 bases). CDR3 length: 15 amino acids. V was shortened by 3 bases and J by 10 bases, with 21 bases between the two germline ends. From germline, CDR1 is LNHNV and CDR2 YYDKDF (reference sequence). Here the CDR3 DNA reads TGTGCCACCAGCAGCTCGCACATGGGGGAGGTTTCCTACACCTTC. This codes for CATSSSHMGEVSYTF.

The CDR3 region is CAISSTGVRDNEQFF. In DNA, the CDR3 is TGTGCCATATCATCCACGGGAGTGAGAGACAATGAGCAGTTCTTC. The V gene is TRBV10-3, the J gene TRBJ2-1; D perhaps matches TRBD2 (6 bases). CDR1 is ENHRY and CDR2 is SYGVKD in the germline V gene. V lost 9 bases to trimming and J lost 5 bases, with 20 bases between them. CDR3 size: 15 residues.